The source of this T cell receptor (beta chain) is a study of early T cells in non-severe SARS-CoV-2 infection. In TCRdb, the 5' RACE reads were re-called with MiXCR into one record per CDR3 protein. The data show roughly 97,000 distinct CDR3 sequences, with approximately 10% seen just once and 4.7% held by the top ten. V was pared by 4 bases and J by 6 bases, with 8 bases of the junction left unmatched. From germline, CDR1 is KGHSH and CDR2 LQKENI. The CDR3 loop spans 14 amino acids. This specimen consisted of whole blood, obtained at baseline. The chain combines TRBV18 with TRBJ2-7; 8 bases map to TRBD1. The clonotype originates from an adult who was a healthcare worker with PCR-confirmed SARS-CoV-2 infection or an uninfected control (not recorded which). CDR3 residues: CASSRGTGPLEQYF. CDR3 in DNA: TGTGCCAGCTCACGCGGGACAGGCCCCCTCGAGCAGTACTTC.